Listed below are T cell receptor beta chains from one sample, sequenced in a study of blood T cells in healthy people across ages. Via MiXCR, TCRdb re-called the 5' RACE reads, giving one row per CDR3 protein. This sample has about 730,000 distinct CDR3 sequences, with about 40% found just once. Sequenced input: blood. These receptors all stem from a woman aged 55-69 years in good health. The CDR3 runs from the conserved cysteine through the conserved F or W. D genes are given only for firm matches. Clone size is not always given. Where it is, it says once, few, many or a class for expanded clones.

few,TRBJ1-2,NA,TRBV2,TGTGCCAGCAGTGAGGCATCGTATGGCTACACCTTC,CASSEASYGYTF
once,TRBJ2-7,NA,TRBV7-6,TGTGCCAGCAGCCCAGGACATAGTGAGCAGTACTTC,CASSPGHSEQYF
NA,TRBJ2-5,NA,TRBV20-1,TGCAGTGCTACGACAGAGTACCAAGAGACCCAGTACTTC,CSATTEYQETQYF
NA,TRBJ2-7,NA,TRBV27,TGTGCCAGCAGTTTAATCGGCGCGGGTGAGCAGTACTTC,CASSLIGAGEQYF
NA,TRBJ2-4,NA,TRBV10-1,TGCGCCAGCAGTGTCGGCGGGGGCTACGGGCAGTACTTC,CASSVGGGYGQYF
NA,TRBJ2-1,NA,TRBV25-1,TGTGCCAGCACCGGGCAGAATGAGCAGTTCTTC,CASTGQNEQFF
once,TRBJ2-7,NA,TRBV6-5,TGTGCCAGCAGTTACACTGGGACCGCTACCACGGAGCAGTACTTC,CASSYTGTATTEQYF
NA,TRBJ1-4,NA,TRBV28,TGTGCCTCGGCGGGGACTAATGAAAAACTGTTTTTT,CASAGTNEKLFF
once,TRBJ2-5,TRBD2,TRBV3-1,TGTGCCAGCAGCCATGGGGTAGCGGGGGCCCTCGTAAATGAGCAGTACTTC,CASSHGVAGALVNEQYF
NA,TRBJ1-2,TRBD1,TRBV10-3,TGTGCCATCAGCGACAGGGGTGCAGACTATGGCTACACCTTC,CAISDRGADYGYTF
NA,TRBJ1-1,NA,TRBV7-9,TGTGCCAGCAGCTTAAACCTGGAGGGAACTGAAGCTTTCTTT,CASSLNLEGTEAFF
NA,TRBJ2-3,NA,TRBV6-6,TGTGCCAGCAGTGACGGCAGGGGCACAGATACGCAGTATTTT,CASSDGRGTDTQYF
few,TRBJ2-5,TRBD1,TRBV9,TGTGCCAGCAGCTGGGGACAGGGGGAGACCCAGTACTTC,CASSWGQGETQYF
NA,TRBJ2-7,TRBD1,TRBV14,TGTGCCAGCAGCCAAGTTCGGGACAGGGGACGCCGAGAGCAGTACTTC,CASSQVRDRGRREQYF
few,TRBJ2-3,NA,TRBV19,TGTGCCAGTAGAGCGGGCAGCACAGATACGCAGTATTTT,CASRAGSTDTQYF
few,TRBJ1-1,NA,TRBV14,TGTGCCAGCAGCCATTCACCCCGGGGCACTGAAGCTTTCTTT,CASSHSPRGTEAFF
NA,TRBJ2-6,NA,TRBV7-2,TGTGCCAGCAGCTTAACTCAGGGTTTAAGCTCTGGGGCCAACGTCCTGACTTTC,CASSLTQGLSSGANVLTF
NA,TRBJ1-4,TRBD1,TRBV5-1,TGCGCCAGCAGCTTTCGACAGGGGGATGAAAAACTGTTTTTT,CASSFRQGDEKLFF
few,TRBJ2-5,TRBD1,TRBV7-9,TGTGCCAGCAGCGAATTAACAGGGGCCCAAGAGACCCAGTACTTC,CASSELTGAQETQYF
NA,TRBJ1-5,NA,TRBV29-1,TGCAGCGTTGCTACAACCTTACTTGGGAATCAGCCCCAGCATTTT,CSVATTLLGNQPQHF
few,TRBJ2-7,NA,TRBV11-2,TGTGCCAGCACTACTTCTAGGGGTCCTACCTACGAGCAGTACTTC,CASTTSRGPTYEQYF
few,TRBJ2-2,TRBD2,TRBV24-1,TGTGCCACCAGTGAATTTAGCGGGAGGACCGGGGAGCTGTTTTTT,CATSEFSGRTGELFF
NA,TRBJ1-5,NA,TRBV7-9,TGTGCCAGCAGCTCCCCCAATCAGCCCCAGCATTTT,CASSSPNQPQHF
few,TRBJ1-3,NA,TRBV29-1,TGCAGCGTTGGTTCGCCAGGGCGAGGGTTCTCTGGAAACACCATATATTTT,CSVGSPGRGFSGNTIYF
NA,TRBJ2-5,TRBD2,TRBV29-1,TGCAGCGTTGAAGATCTACTAGCGAGGGAGACCCAGTACTTC,CSVEDLLARETQYF
few,TRBJ2-7,TRBD1,TRBV6-1,TGTGCCAGCAGTAGGACAGGGAAGGTCCACGAGCAGTACTTC,CASSRTGKVHEQYF
NA,TRBJ2-1,NA,TRBV9,TGTGCCAGCAGCGTAGACGCCCGAAATCTTGGGAATGAGCAGTTCTTC,CASSVDARNLGNEQFF
NA,TRBJ1-5,TRBD1,TRBV2,TGTGCCAGCAGCGGACAGGGGGGTAGGGAGCCCCAGCATTTT,CASSGQGGREPQHF
few,TRBJ2-7,TRBD1,TRBV7-2,TGTGCCAGCAGCGAGAGGGGGACAGGGTCCTACGAGCAGTACTTC,CASSERGTGSYEQYF
NA,TRBJ2-2,NA,TRBV20-1,TGCAGTGCTAGAGCTCGCAGGTTGGGGAACACCGGGGAGCTGTTTTTT,CSARARRLGNTGELFF
NA,TRBJ2-5,TRBD2,TRBV7-9,TGTGCCAGAGCGAGCGGGGGGTCCCTCTCAAATGAGCAGTACTTC,CARASGGSLSNEQYF
NA,TRBJ2-3,NA,TRBV27,TGTGCCAGCGCCCGTCAGGGAGAAATTGGACTCCGGGGCACAGATACGCAGTATTTT,CASARQGEIGLRGTDTQYF
NA,TRBJ1-2,NA,TRBV25-1,TGTGCCAGCAGTGAATCCCATGGCTACACCTTC,CASSESHGYTF
NA,TRBJ1-5,NA,TRBV27,TGTGCCGCCGGGGCAGGGGATAGCAATCAGCCCCAGCATTTT,CAAGAGDSNQPQHF
once,TRBJ2-1,TRBD2,TRBV10-3,TGTGCCATCGGGACTAGCGGGAGGGGCAGTGAGCAGTTCTTC,CAIGTSGRGSEQFF
few,TRBJ2-5,NA,TRBV12-3/TRBV12-4,TGTGCCAGCAGTCCACGACCGGATGGAGAGACCCAGTACTTC,CASSPRPDGETQYF
few,TRBJ2-1,TRBD1,TRBV9,TGTGCCAGCAGCGTAGGTCAGGGGGCCTACAACAATGAGCAGTTCTTC,CASSVGQGAYNNEQFF
NA,TRBJ2-3,TRBD1,TRBV3-1,TGTGCCAGCAGCCAAGGTCGGGCAGGGGGCCCAGATACGCAGTATTTT,CASSQGRAGGPDTQYF